This T cell receptor (beta chain) was obtained from a study of patients and donors after allogeneic stem cell transplantation. Each CDR3 protein is one row after TCRdb ran MiXCR on the RT-PCR reads. The sample lists about 410,000 distinct CDR3 sequences, more than 15% seen once, with 7.2% in the top ten. Deletions cut 5 bases from V and 6 bases from J, with 22 bases between. This CDR3 has 15 amino acids. Germline V gene data show CDR1 as SQVTM and CDR2 as ANQGSEA. This chain connects TRBV29-1 to TRBJ1-2; D is possibly TRBD1 (5 bases). The specimen sequenced was blood, either unsorted or a sorted T cell fraction (not recorded which). This TCR was sampled from a human donor who was either an allogeneic HSCT recipient or a stem cell or donor lymphocyte infusion donor (not recorded which). It is not recorded whose cells these are; they may come from a transplant donor. The CDR3 DNA is TGCAGCGTTAAACTCCAATCGGGGACCTATGATGGCTACACCTTC. Translating gives CSVKLQSGTYDGYTF.